The clone carrying this T cell receptor (beta chain) was observed many times. The CDR3 runs to 15 residues. CDR1 is SNHLY, CDR2 FYNNEI, per germline. Between the trimmed V and J ends, which lost 8 bases and 9 bases, there was a span of 22 bases. The data originate from a study of spatial heterogeneity in lung cancer. About the study: Detection of beta-chain sequences consistently exceeded that of alpha-chain sequences. The mean occurrence of each unique TCR and UMI combination in raw reads exceeded ten.

TCRdb ran MiXCR on the 5' RACE reads and lists one entry per CDR3 protein. The sample has about 35,000 distinct CDR3 sequences, 3.1% seen once. Time point defined: sample taken at primary tumor resection. The receptor was isolated from a male donor with early-stage non-small cell lung cancer. The sequenced sample was normal lung tissue next to the tumor, obtained at surgery. The chain joins TRBV2 to TRBJ1-4; possible D gene TRBD1, 6 bases. The CDR3 here is CASVRGGGLSKKLFF. The CDR3 coding sequence is TGTGCCAGCGTCCGTGGCGGGGGCCTCTCAAAAAAACTGTTTTTT.